This entry concerns a single TCR beta chain. Beta-chain TCR CDR3 regions were amplified from RNA transcripts. RT-PCR with HTBI primers came first, then second-round multiplex PCR. TCRdb independently ran MiXCR on the multiplex PCR reads; one entry per CDR3 protein. The sample has about 1.1 million distinct CDR3 sequences, roughly two fifths seen once; the top ten hold around 10%. This record belongs to a study of Graves' ophthalmopathy and Graves' hyperthyroidism. Per germline, CDR1 SGHRS and CDR2 YFSETQ. This CDR3 is built from 15 residues. The germline V and J ends were trimmed by 0 bases and 8 bases, with 12 bases remaining between them.

Sample: peripheral blood or thyroid tissue (not recorded which). This clonotype was obtained from an adult man with Graves' hyperthyroidism. J is TRBJ1-6 and V is TRBV5-1, with unresolved D. The CDR3 is CASSLDTLRDSPLHF. CDR3 DNA: TGCGCCAGCAGCTTGGACACACTTAGGGATTCACCCCTCCACTTT.